These 27 T cell receptor beta chains were sequenced from one sample in a study of cytomegalovirus exposure and HLA in healthy donors. TCRdb's copy holds only in-frame clones and misses some; the assay was immunoSEQ multiplex PCR. Of about 130,000 clones listed, roughly 89% are singletons. The sample was PBMCs. All receptors come from a woman aged 18-29 years in good health and CMV-seronegative.

The chain carries TRBV6-6 and TRBJ2-7; D is perhaps TRBD1 (5 bases). Trimming stripped 10 bases from V and 3 bases from J, with 10 bases between. Germline loops: CDR1 MNHNY, CDR2 SVGAGI (reference sequence). The CDR3 extends over 11 amino acids. In nucleotides, the CDR3 is TGTGCCACCGGACACGACTACGAGCAGTACTTC. Protein: CATGHDYEQYF.

The rearrangement uses TRBV7-2 and TRBJ2-2, with TRBD1 as a possible D gene (6 bases). V was cut by 4 bases and J by 1 base, with 7 bases left in between. Germline assignment: CDR1 SGHTA and CDR2 FQGNSA. There are 14 residues in the CDR3. The CDR3, as DNA: TGTGCCAGCAGCTCGACAGGGAACACCGGGGAGCTGTTTTTT. Residues: CASSSTGNTGELFF. The whole variable domain, remainder taken from reference TRBV7-2 and TRBJ2-2, is GAGVSQSPSNKVTEKGKDVELRCDPISGHTALYWYRQSLGQGLEFLIYFQGNSAPDKSGLPSDRFSAERTGGSVSTLTIQRTQQEDSAVYLCASSSTGNTGELFFGEGSRLTVL.

This chain joins TRBV5-6 and TRBJ1-1; D ambiguous. The CDR3 covers 15 residues. The germline gives CDR1 SGHDT, CDR2 YYEEEE. Trimming shortened V by 3 bases and J by 0 bases, and 12 bases separated the two germline ends. CDR3 residues: CASSSSGEMNTEAFF. CDR3 bases: TGTGCCAGCAGCTCATCCGGAGAGATGAACACTGAAGCTTTCTTT.

This chain connects TRBV19 to TRBJ2-7, with TRBD1 identical over 7 bases. This CDR3 has 19 residues. Germline V gene sequence: CDR1 LNHDA, CDR2 SQIVND (reference sequence). Losses at the gene ends were 1 base for V and 6 bases for J; bases not matched to a gene: 21. CDR3 DNA sequence: TGTGCCAGTAGTATAGGACAGGGCGTATGGGGAGAAACGGGGATCGAGCAGTACTTC. Encoded protein: CASSIGQGVWGETGIEQYF.

The V and J genes are TRBV28 and TRBJ1-1; 8 bases line up with TRBD1. The CDR3 consists of 13 residues. In germline, CDR1 is MDHEN, CDR2 SYDVKM. Trimming took 8 bases from V and 0 from J; bases not matched to a gene: 2. The chain's CDR3 is CASEDRVNTEAFF. The DNA of the CDR3 is TGTGCCAGCGAGGACAGGGTGAACACTGAAGCTTTCTTT. Looking up the rest from reference TRBV28 and TRBJ1-1 gives the full variable domain: DVKVTQSSRYLVKRTGEKVFLECVQDMDHENMFWYRQDPGLGLRLIYFSYDVKMKEKGDIPEGYSVSREKKERFSLILESASTNQTSMYLCASEDRVNTEAFFGQGTRLTVV.

The chain uses TRBV2 and TRBJ1-1; D call uncertain. Germline values: CDR1 SNHLY, CDR2 FYNNEI. This CDR3 is 15 amino acids long. Trimming took off 6 bases at V and 0 bases at J, with 14 bases between the two ends. CDR3 sequence reads: CASSITQAMNTEAFF. The CDR3 bases are TGTGCCAGCAGCATAACGCAGGCTATGAACACTGAAGCTTTCTTT.

J is TRBJ2-3 and V is TRBV13; no firm D call. Per germline, CDR1 PRHDT and CDR2 FYEKMQ (reference sequence). The V and J ends lost 1 base and 0 bases respectively, with 17 bases between them. CDR3 length: 18 residues. CDR3 nucleotides: TGTGCCAGCAGCTTAGAAACCCTAGGAAGCGCGAGCACAGATACGCAGTATTTT. Translating gives CASSLETLGSASTDTQYF.

The rearrangement uses TRBV19 and TRBJ2-1; 8 positions match TRBD2. Unmatched junction bases numbered 14, after V lost 6 bases and J lost 1 base. Germline CDR1 and CDR2: LNHDA and SQIVND (reference sequence). The CDR3 has 18 residues. CDR3 coding DNA: TGTGCCAGTAGGGGGGGGCGTACTAAGCGGGAGTCCTACAATGAGCAGTTCTTC. Its translation: CASRGGRTKRESYNEQFF.

This chain uses TRBV5-1 with TRBJ2-3, with a weak D call TRBD1 (6 bases). This CDR3 spans 15 amino acids. Germline V CDR1 and CDR2: SGHRS, YFSETQ. V was pared by 0 bases and J by 2 bases, with 10 bases between. The CDR3 loop is CASSLATGDTDTQYF. The CDR3 coding sequence is TGCGCCAGCAGCTTGGCGACAGGAGACACAGATACGCAGTATTTT.

The V and J genes are TRBV2 and TRBJ2-3, with 11 bases that match TRBD2. This CDR3 has 16 residues. Losses at the gene ends were 8 bases for V and 2 bases for J; bases not matched to a gene: 9. CDR1 is SNHLY and CDR2 is FYNNEI in the germline V gene. CDR3 sequence: CASARGTSGTTDTQYF. The CDR3, as DNA: TGTGCCAGCGCCAGGGGGACTAGCGGAACCACAGATACGCAGTATTTT.

This chain links TRBV7-9 with TRBJ2-1; D unclear. This CDR3 has 15 amino acids. The germline V gene has CDR1 SEHNR and CDR2 FQNEAQ (reference sequence). Trimming took 1 base from V and 6 from J, leaving 13 bases between them. The CDR3 DNA sequence: TGTGCCAGCAGCTTAGGGTCATCGTCCGGCAATGAGCAGTTCTTC. Amino acids: CASSLGSSSGNEQFF.

This chain joins TRBV29-1 and TRBJ2-1; TRBD2 aligns across 16 bases. CDR3 length: 15 residues. Germline CDR1 is SQVTM and CDR2 is ANQGSEA. With V trimmed by 1 base and J by 9 bases, 3 bases remained unmatched. This chain's CDR3 is CSVEGGLAGGREQFF. The CDR3 DNA reads as TGCAGCGTTGAAGGGGGACTAGCGGGAGGGCGTGAGCAGTTCTTC.

The chain carries TRBV2 and TRBJ1-5; 9 nucleotides agree with TRBD1. The CDR3 covers 15 residues. CDR1 SNHLY and CDR2 FYNNEI come from the germline V gene. The V segment lost 7 bases and the J segment 1 base; nucleotides outside the gene matches: 5. This CDR3 reads CASKVGTGSNQPQHF. The CDR3 DNA sequence: TGTGCCAGCAAGGTGGGGACAGGGAGCAATCAGCCCCAGCATTTT.

V usage is TRBV10-1 and J usage is TRBJ2-3; D gene ambiguous. This CDR3 has 12 amino acids. Germline V gene sequence: CDR1 WNHNN, CDR2 SYGVQD (reference sequence). Trimming removed 8 bases from V and 0 bases from J, with 6 bases in between. The CDR3 spells CASSVSTDTQYF. CDR3 nucleotide sequence: TGCGCCAGCTCGGTTAGCACAGATACGCAGTATTTT.

The chain employs TRBV28 and TRBJ2-6; no clear D gene. Germline V gene data show CDR1 as MDHEN and CDR2 as SYDVKM. The V gene lost 3 bases and the J gene lost 4 bases, with 13 bases spanning the gap. This CDR3 contains 16 residues. Written as DNA, the CDR3 is TGTGCCAGCAGTTTGTTAGAATCTACGGGGGCCAACGTCCTGACTTTC. It encodes CASSLLESTGANVLTF.

This chain uses TRBV27 with TRBJ2-1; possible D gene TRBD1, 5 bases. From germline, CDR1 is MNHEY and CDR2 SMNVEV (reference sequence). V dropped 2 bases and J dropped 1 base, with 9 bases sitting between them. There are 15 residues in the CDR3. CDR3 in amino acids: CASSLDKGSYNEQFF. For the CDR3, the DNA is TGTGCCAGCAGTTTAGATAAGGGGTCCTACAATGAGCAGTTCTTC.

CDR3 sequence: CAWYRDNTEAFF. Written as DNA, the CDR3 is TGTGCCTGGTACAGGGATAACACTGAAGCTTTCTTT. V usage is TRBV30 and J usage is TRBJ1-1, with D tentatively TRBD1 (6 bases). V was cut by 5 bases and J by 2 bases, with 9 bases left in between. The germline V gene encodes CDR1 GTSNPN and CDR2 SVGIG (reference sequence). This CDR3 comprises 12 residues. Together with reference TRBV30 and TRBJ1-1, the CDR3 gives the full variable domain: SQTIHQWPATLVQPVGSPLSLECTVEGTSNPNLYWYRQAAGRGLQLLFYSVGIGQISSEVPQNLSASRPQDRQFILSSKKLLLSDSGFYLCAWYRDNTEAFFGQGTRLTVV.

This chain links TRBV10-3 with TRBJ2-2; 9 bases line up with TRBD2. The germline V gene encodes CDR1 ENHRY and CDR2 SYGVKD. V gave up 3 bases and J gave up 9 bases; unmatched junction bases: 5. The CDR3 runs 14 residues. The CDR3 is CAISDAGGPRELFF. CDR3 bases: TGTGCCATCAGTGATGCGGGGGGGCCGCGGGAGCTGTTTTTT.

This clone was seen a handful of times. This sequence joins TRBV18 and TRBJ2-7; possible D gene TRBD1, 6 bases. This CDR3 contains 15 residues. V was clipped by 1 base and J by 2 bases, with 12 bases between them. Looked up from germline, CDR1 is KGHSH and CDR2 is LQKENI. The CDR3 region has the DNA TGTGCCAGCTCACCACGTCAGGGGACCACCTACGAGCAGTACGTC. This translates into CASSPRQGTTYEQYV.

The chain uses TRBV5-6 and TRBJ1-6; D is uncertain. The CDR3 has 14 amino acids. Germline V gives CDR1 SGHDT, CDR2 YYEEEE. V was pared by 0 bases and J by 14 bases, with 15 bases between. The CDR3 DNA follows: TGTGCCAGCAGCTTGGGTCAGACATCCTTGGCCCTCCACTTT. Translating it yields CASSLGQTSLALHF.

V usage is TRBV6-5 and J usage is TRBJ2-1; 13 bases align to TRBD2. Germline lookup yields CDR1 MNHEY and CDR2 SVGAGI. V lost 7 bases to trimming and J lost 8 bases; unmatched junction nucleotides: 8. CDR3 length equals 15 residues. This CDR3 reads CASTGLAGAYDEQFF. CDR3 sequence (DNA): TGTGCCAGCACAGGACTAGCGGGGGCTTACGATGAGCAGTTCTTC.

The V gene is TRBV19, the J gene TRBJ2-7; 7 nucleotides line up with TRBD1. This CDR3 is built from 14 residues. After removal of 4 bases from V and 2 bases from J, the junction contained 5 bases not matched to a gene. The germline V gene has CDR1 LNHDA and CDR2 SQIVND (reference sequence). The CDR3 coding sequence is TGTGCCAGTAGTACCTGGACAGGTCCCTACGAGCAGTACTTC. Its protein product is CASSTWTGPYEQYF.

This clone has ten or more counts. The rearrangement joins TRBV28 to TRBJ1-3; D unclear. Germline assignment: CDR1 MDHEN and CDR2 SYDVKM. Trimming shortened V by 4 bases and J by 0 bases, and 13 bases separated the two germline ends. CDR3 size: 16 residues. For the CDR3, the DNA is TGTGCCAGCAGTTCCTATATACTAAGCTCTGGAAACACCATATATTTT. This encodes CASSSYILSSGNTIYF.

This chain joins TRBV10-2 and TRBJ2-7; TRBD1 matches at 10 bases. CDR3 size: 14 residues. The germline V gene encodes CDR1 WSHSY and CDR2 SAAADI. Trimming at V came to 2 bases and at J to 4 bases, leaving 2 bases not matched to a gene. Written as DNA, the CDR3 is TGCGCCAGCAGTGAGACGGGACAGGGGTACGAGCAGTACGTC. Translation gives CASSETGQGYEQYV.

The rearrangement joins TRBV6-5 to TRBJ2-3, with 9 nucleotides matching TRBD1. Per the germline V gene, CDR1 is MNHEY and CDR2 is SVGAGI. Losses at the gene ends were 5 bases for V and 6 bases for J; bases not matched to a gene: 6. CDR3 length: 14 residues. CDR3 residues: CASSIRDREDTQYF. As DNA, the CDR3 is TGTGCCAGCAGTATCCGGGACAGGGAGGATACGCAGTATTTT.

The V gene is TRBV7-2, the J gene TRBJ2-7, with 8 bases matching TRBD1. The CDR3 sequence is 15 residues long. Germline V gene sequence: CDR1 SGHTA, CDR2 FQGNSA. The J segment lost 3 bases and the V segment lost 5 bases, leaving 9 bases of the junction unmatched. CDR3 residues: CASSPNLGQGYEQYV. The DNA of the CDR3 is TGTGCCAGCAGCCCTAACCTTGGACAGGGCTACGAGCAGTACGTC.

The chain joins TRBV5-4 to TRBJ1-2; 10 positions match TRBD1. CDR3 length equals 19 residues. The V gene's germline CDR1 is SGHNT and CDR2 YYREEE (reference sequence). With 4 bases clipped from V and 8 bases from J, the junction kept 23 bases outside the gene matches. The CDR3 reads CASSLYTNGDRGRLYGYTF. As DNA, the CDR3 is TGTGCCAGCAGCCTATATACAAATGGAGACAGGGGGCGACTTTACGGCTACACCTTC.